Reported below is one T cell receptor beta chain. The target of this receptor is not known. No base qualities exist here, and no much larger clone lies one base off it. Using the deep immunoSEQ assay, multiplex PCR amplified TCR CDR3 regions from genomic DNA. Extracted genomic DNA from each cell subset was distributed evenly across all wells of several immunoSEQ 96-well plates, and each plate was treated as a replicate. Each replicate PCR for sorted subsets received around 210 ng genomic DNA, equal to about 30,000 T cell genomes. The purified libraries were quantified using a Qubit 3.0 fluorometer, sized with a Bioanalyzer 2100, and then quantified again using the KAPA Library Quantification kit. Every immunoSEQ 96-well plate was sequenced on a dedicated single-read 150-cycle Illumina NextSeq 550 flow cell. Per the source publication's procedure: Because only junctional sequences without quality scores were contained in the immunoSEQ output, filtering matching that applied to full-length reads could not be performed. Sequences were annotated with PyIR, a Python wrapper for IgBLAST v1.9, using IMGT germline references to assign V/J genes and CDR3. Reads were removed for weak V/J assignments (E-value above 1e-6), missing CDR3, stop codons, out-of-frame junctions, or ambiguous translated residues. V3J clonotypes were defined as sequences sharing the same inferred V gene, J gene, and CDR3 amino acid sequence. Percentage overlap between repertoires was computed as shared unique clonotypes divided by the size of the smaller repertoire. Three approaches were used to assess repertoire richness: RTK rarefaction, the Chao1 estimator, and Recon v2.1 estimates of unobserved clonotypes. For all TCRbeta clonotypes obtained by the gDNA method from a few donors, generation probabilities were computed with OLGA. TCRdb's version of the immuneACCESS table is confined to in-frame rearrangements and falls short of the full clone set. An unresolved V gene accounts for under half of the shortfall where checked; the remainder is of unknown origin. That table gives V, J and clone size, and the DNA gave D and trimming. This sample holds 300,000 to 400,000 clones; around 87% were observed only once. Of the sample, 15% to 20% is held by the ten largest clones.

The donors were healthy, HIV-negative adults with no recently reported acute infections or vaccinations. Every donor was a Caucasian adult residing in Nashville, Tennessee, USA. CD8 memory samples were composed of magnetically selected CD45RO+ cells combined with CCR7-negative CD45RA+ effector memory (TemRA) cells. Blood was obtained by leukapheresis, after which PBMCs were separated by Ficoll-Histopaque density gradient centrifugation and cryopreserved in liquid nitrogen vapor phase. Purity and quantity of every magnetically sorted T cell population were checked by analytical flow cytometry. From each sorted fraction, genomic DNA was isolated and quantified by UV absorbance on a Nanodrop 2000c. Unmatched junction bases come to 11, with V trimmed by 4 bases and J by 8 bases. Reading from cysteine to phenylalanine, the CDR3 counts 15 amino acids. The DNA shown is the 45-base CDR3, in frame from base 1. CDR1 is given as MNHEY and CDR2 as SMNVEV, both from the germline V gene (reference sequence).

The sample is drawn from a study of shared clonotypes between healthy human individuals (dated by TCRdb to the early 2020s). For the study in its entirety: Three men and a couple of women, aged 18 to 49 years, made up the cohort. For each donor, CD4 naive and CD4 memory were each run on three plates, CD8 naive on two plates, and CD8 memory on one plate. Libraries were prepared and TCR repertoires were sequenced by different laboratories using diverse techniques, in order to increase sequencing depth and limit assay-specific biases. Between about 0.9 and 10 billion PBMCs per donor were obtained by leukapheresis. To estimate repertoire size and how much clonotypes are shared between individuals, the study performed deep sequencing of blood TCR repertoires from roughly five healthy adults.

Beyond this particular receptor, the publication reports: Across a few donors, approximately 4.9% of naive CD4, 3.5% of naive CD8, 2.3% of memory CD4, and 0.4% to 0.45% of memory CD8 clonotypes were shared. Estimated clonotype richness was generally larger for naive than for memory subsets. Higher generation probabilities were observed for clonotypes shared by all four sorted-subset donors than for non-shared clonotypes. The small number of donors limited the genetic and exposure-history diversity represented. Only blood was sampled, and tissue TCR repertoires likely differ from those in blood. Based on pairwise subsampling, the degree of clonotype sharing among donors was expected to be affected by sequencing depth. Even with the large sequencing depth, rarefaction of the sorted-subset datasets indicated that sequencing was incomplete.

Specimen: memory CD8+ T cells sorted from blood. The cell subset or site label corresponds to: CD45RO+ cells pooled with CCR7-negative TemRA cells. This sequence was found in a man aged 18 to 29 in good health. This receptor chain uses TRBV27 and TRBJ2-4; 7 bases in the junction line up with TRBD2. The CDR3 protein sequence reads: CASSWSGFAGDIQYF. In nucleotides, the sequence is TGTGCCAGCAGTTGGAGCGGCTTCGCGGGGGACATTCAGTACTTC.